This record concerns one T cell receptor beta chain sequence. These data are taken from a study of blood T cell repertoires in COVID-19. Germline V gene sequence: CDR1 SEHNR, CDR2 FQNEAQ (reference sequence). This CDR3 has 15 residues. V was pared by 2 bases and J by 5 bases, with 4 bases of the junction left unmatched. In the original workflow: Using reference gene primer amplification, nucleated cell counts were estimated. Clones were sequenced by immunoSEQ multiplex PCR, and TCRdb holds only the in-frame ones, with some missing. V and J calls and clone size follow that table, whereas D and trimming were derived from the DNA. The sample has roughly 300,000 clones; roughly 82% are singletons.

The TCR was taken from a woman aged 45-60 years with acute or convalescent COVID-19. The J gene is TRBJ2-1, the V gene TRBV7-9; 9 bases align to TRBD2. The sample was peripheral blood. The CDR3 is CASSLRGLADNEQFF. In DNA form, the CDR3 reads TGTGCCAGCAGCTTACGGGGACTAGCAGACAATGAGCAGTTCTTC. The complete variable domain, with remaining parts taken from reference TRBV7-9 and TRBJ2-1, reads DTGVSQNPRHKITKRGQNVTFRCDPISEHNRLYWYRQTLGQGPEFLTYFQNEAQLEKSRLLSDRFSAERPKGSFSTLEIQRTEQGDSAMYLCASSLRGLADNEQFFGPGTRLTVL.